This record looks at one T cell receptor beta chain sequence and its context. The antigen remains undetermined. These data originate in a study of T cell responses to AZD1222 COVID-19 vaccine. Findings and caveats of the study: The sample set comprised mostly white British donors with more females, and clonal diversity was possibly underestimated. Reports indicate that nearly half of spike-specific TCRs are directed at unmutated variant regions. Just a handful of AZD1222 recipients were seropositive at baseline. CD4 TCRs linked to vaccination spanned spike, dominating at 160-218 and 743-854.

The method was immunoSEQ multiplex PCR; TCRdb's version includes in-frame clones alone and lacks a portion of them. Of about 99,000 clones detected, around 86% appear once; the ten largest clones hold more than 2.5%. The CDR3 is 11 amino acids. Trimming cost V 8 bases and J 6 bases, with 10 bases left between them. Germline lookup yields CDR1 SNHLY and CDR2 FYNNEI. The clonotype originates from an adult who received the MenACWY meningococcal vaccine as a control. The V call is TRBV2, the J call TRBJ1-2; a weak D match, TRBD1 (6 bases). Here the sequenced sample was peripheral blood, taken 28 days after the second dose of the MenACWY control vaccine. CDR3 sequence (DNA): TGTGCCAGCCACAGGGTCGATGGCTACACCTTC. Protein: CASHRVDGYTF. Full variable domain (missing parts from reference TRBV2 and TRBJ1-2): EPEVTQTPSHQVTQMGQEVILRCVPISNHLYFYWYRQILGQKVEFLVSFYNNEISEKSEIFDDQFSVERPDGSNFTLKIRSTKLEDSAMYFCASHRVDGYTFGSGTRLTVV.